These 32 T cell receptor beta chains originate from one sample sequenced in a study of T cells in Graves' hyperthyroidism and ophthalmopathy. The source material, RNA transcripts, was used to amplify TCR beta CDR3 regions. HTBI primers were the set used in a first-round RT-PCR of the TCR CDR3. TCRdb re-called the multiplex PCR reads through MiXCR, storing one row per CDR3 protein. Seen here are approximately 600,000 distinct CDR3 sequences, around 20% observed once, and the top ten hold about 34%. The sample comprised blood. These receptors were taken from a man aged 25 to 45 with Graves' ophthalmopathy.

Concerning this clonotype: A much larger clone lies a single base off, so this may be a read error. V is TRBV11-2 and J is TRBJ2-7; unclear D gene. Germline CDR1 is SGHAT and CDR2 is FQNNGV. The CDR3 is made up of 13 amino acids. CDR3 in DNA: TGTGCCAGCGGCTTAGACGAGCCTGGGGAGCAGTACTTC. Its protein product is CASGLDEPGEQYF. The whole variable domain, filled in from reference TRBV11-2 and TRBJ2-7, reads EAGVAQSPRYKIIEKRQSVAFWCNPISGHATLYWYQQILGQGPKLLIQFQNNGVVDDSQLPKDRFSAERLKGVDSTLKIQPAKLEDSAVYLCASGLDEPGEQYFGPGTRLTVT.

The table lists this clonotype with many counts. The rearrangement joins TRBV5-1 to TRBJ2-1; D unresolved. V gave up 0 bases and J gave up 6 bases, with 13 bases separating them. This CDR3 spans 15 amino acids. Germline values: CDR1 SGHRS, CDR2 YFSETQ. Here the CDR3 reads CASSLGWTALNEQFF. CDR3 nucleotide sequence: TGCGCCAGCAGCTTGGGCTGGACGGCTCTCAATGAGCAGTTCTTC.

This clonotype was recorded at least ten times. The chain combines TRBV5-1 with TRBJ2-1; 9 positions match TRBD2. The V gene end was trimmed by 0 bases and the J gene end by 7 bases; junction bases not matched to a gene: 5. The germline CDR1 and CDR2 sequences are SGHRS and YFSETQ. The CDR3 is 15 residues long. CDR3 in DNA: TGCGCCAGCAGCTTGGGCGGGAGGGCAGTGAATGAGCAGTTCTTC. Translation: CASSLGGRAVNEQFF.

This clonotype was seen only a few times. The chain carries TRBV10-3 and TRBJ2-7, with D possibly TRBD1 on 5 matching bases. CDR3 length: 15 amino acids. Germline-derived CDR1 and CDR2 are ENHRY and SYGVKD. Trimming stripped 11 bases from V and 0 bases from J, with 20 bases between. The CDR3 here is CAPTGPGNSSYEQYF. CDR3 DNA sequence: TGTGCCCCCACCGGGCCAGGGAACAGCTCCTACGAGCAGTACTTC.

As for this clonotype: Mismatch with germline at one junction end may stem from a read error. V and J are TRBV9 and TRBJ2-3; the match to TRBD2 covers 11 bases. Looked up from germline, CDR1 is SGDLS and CDR2 is YYNGEE. This CDR3 has 16 amino acids. The CDR3, as DNA: TGTTCCAGCAGCCCCGGGACTAGCGGAATCACAGATACGCAGTATTTT. This encodes CSSSPGTSGITDTQYF.

There are a few counts of this clonotype. The chain recombines TRBV5-1 with TRBJ2-7; weak D call: TRBD1 (6 bases). The CDR3 runs to 14 residues. Trimming stripped 4 bases from V and 1 base from J, with 12 bases between. Per germline, CDR1 SGHRS and CDR2 YFSETQ. The CDR3 reads CASSTDRLSYEQYF. DNA of the CDR3: TGCGCCAGCAGCACGGACAGACTATCCTACGAGCAGTACTTC.

This clonotype was recorded many times. This rearrangement joins TRBV3-1 to TRBJ2-3; D is unresolved. CDR1 and CDR2 (germline): LGHDT, YNNKEL (reference sequence). The CDR3 contains 13 residues. V lost 6 bases and J 6 bases, leaving 13 bases between the germline ends. The chain's CDR3 is CASSTDRVDTQYF. The CDR3 DNA reads as TGTGCCAGCAGTACCGATAGAGTGGATACGCAGTATTTT.

J is TRBJ2-7 and V is TRBV7-9; D perhaps matches TRBD2 (5 bases). The CDR3 contains 15 residues. Germline loops: CDR1 SEHNR, CDR2 FQNEAQ (reference sequence). The V gene lost 5 bases and the J gene lost 0 bases, with 14 bases spanning the gap. CDR3 sequence reads: CASSEERKSSYEQYF. In DNA, the CDR3 is TGTGCCAGCAGCGAGGAGCGGAAATCCTCCTACGAGCAGTACTTC. The variable domain in full, with the rest retrieved from reference TRBV7-9 and TRBJ2-7, is DTGVSQNPRHKITKRGQNVTFRCDPISEHNRLYWYRQTLGQGPEFLTYFQNEAQLEKSRLLSDRFSAERPKGSFSTLEIQRTEQGDSAMYLCASSEERKSSYEQYFGPGTRLTVT.

Of note for this clonotype: A much larger clone differs by one base, so this may be a read error. The chain carries TRBV11-2 and TRBJ2-4; TRBD2 aligns across 9 bases. The CDR3 has 16 amino acids. Trimming removed 4 bases from V and 6 bases from J; junction bases left unmatched: 10. The germline V gene encodes CDR1 SGHAT and CDR2 FQNNGV. The CDR3 bases are TGTGCCAGCAGCTGCTTTACTAGCGGGTTGGTAAACATTCAGTACTTC. It specifies CASSCFTSGLVNIQYF.

The V and J genes are TRBV3-1 and TRBJ1-6; 7 nucleotides agree with TRBD1. The ends lost 4 bases at V and 7 bases at J; junction bases unmatched: 7. Germline CDR1 LGHDT, CDR2 YNNKEL (reference sequence). The CDR3 spans 15 residues. The CDR3 loop is CASSPAGGTNSPLHF. CDR3 coding DNA: TGTGCCAGCAGCCCGGCAGGGGGGACCAATTCACCCCTCCACTTT.

The sample holds a few counts of this clonotype. This chain uses TRBV4-3 with TRBJ2-3; TRBD2 matches 9 bases. Germline V gene lookup returns CDR1 LGHNA and CDR2 YSLEER. CDR3 size: 16 residues. The ends lost 0 bases at V and 6 bases at J; junction bases unmatched: 7. In nucleotides, the CDR3 is TGCGCCAGCAGCCAAGATTGGCTAGCGGGGAAGGATACGCAGTATTTT. Its translation: CASSQDWLAGKDTQYF.

Ten or more counts support this clonotype. The chain recombines TRBV20-1 with TRBJ1-1; D is possibly TRBD1 (6 bases). CDR1 and CDR2 (germline): DFQATT, SNEGSKA (reference sequence). Trimming removed 1 base from V and 3 bases from J, with 15 bases in between. This CDR3 has 15 residues. The CDR3 loop is CSARGSGGRDTEAFF. The DNA of the CDR3 is TGCAGTGCTAGAGGGAGCGGGGGGCGCGACACTGAAGCTTTCTTT.

This clonotype has at least ten counts. The chain carries TRBV12-3 or TRBV12-4 and TRBJ2-5; 8 bases agree with TRBD2. The CDR3 consists of 17 residues. V dropped 1 base and J dropped 1; count of bases not matched to a gene: 8. CDR3 sequence (DNA): TGTGCCAGCAGTTTAGGGGGACGAGCGGGAGCCCAAGAGACCCAGTACTTC. Amino acid sequence: CASSLGGRAGAQETQYF.

The chain joins TRBV28 to TRBJ2-3, with a tentative D call TRBD2 (7 bases). CDR1 and CDR2 from the germline V gene are MDHEN and SYDVKM. CDR3 length: 15 amino acids. V was trimmed by 7 bases and J by 8 bases, leaving 22 bases between them. CDR3 region: CASTIAGEGSGTQYF. The CDR3 nucleotides are TGTGCCAGCACGATTGCAGGGGAGGGCAGTGGTACGCAGTATTTT.

The CDR3 region has the DNA TGTGCCAGCAGCGAGGGACAGCCAGACACAGATACGCAGTATTTT. This codes for CASSEGQPDTDTQYF. The V and J genes are TRBV7-9 and TRBJ2-3; 7 nucleotides align to TRBD1. J lost 2 bases, V lost 5 bases, and 7 bases had no gene match. Germline V lookup: CDR1 SEHNR, CDR2 FQNEAQ (reference sequence). The CDR3 extends over 15 amino acids.

Only a few counts were recorded for this clonotype. V and J are TRBV5-1 and TRBJ2-1, with 10 bases aligning to TRBD2. From germline, CDR1 is SGHRS and CDR2 YFSETQ. This CDR3 comprises 14 residues. After removal of 4 bases from V and 10 bases from J, the junction contained 8 bases not matched to a gene. The chain's CDR3 is CASSRAGGAQEQFF. CDR3 sequence (DNA): TGCGCCAGCAGCCGAGCGGGAGGGGCCCAGGAGCAGTTCTTC.

The chain couples TRBV6-1 to TRBJ2-2, with 9 bases matching TRBD2. CDR1 and CDR2 (germline): MNHNS, SASEGT. The CDR3 covers 16 residues. The ends lost 5 bases at V and 4 bases at J; junction bases unmatched: 8. CDR3 DNA: TGTGCCAGCAGTTCCCTCGGACTAGCGAGCACCGGGGAGCTGTTTTTT. It codes for CASSSLGLASTGELFF.

This clonotype has more than one count but fewer than ten. This chain connects TRBV5-1 to TRBJ2-7; the match to TRBD1 covers 10 bases. From germline, CDR1 is SGHRS and CDR2 YFSETQ. The trim removed 5 bases at V and 0 bases at J, leaving 8 bases unmatched. The CDR3 loop spans 16 amino acids. The CDR3 loop is CASRPSGQGTSYEQYF. The CDR3 DNA reads as TGCGCCAGCAGACCATCGGGACAGGGGACCTCCTACGAGCAGTACTTC.

Notes on this clonotype: One base away lies a much larger clone, so this may be a sequencing read error. V and J are TRBV11-1 and TRBJ2-2; no reliable D call. This CDR3 spans 13 amino acids. Trimming removed 4 bases from V and 3 bases from J, with 6 bases in between. The V gene's germline CDR1 is SGHAT and CDR2 FQDESV (reference sequence). Here the CDR3 reads CASSSRHTGELFF. The CDR3 DNA reads as TGTGCCAGCAGCTCCCGACACACCGGGGAGCTGTTTTTT.

V gene TRBV29-1 combines with J gene TRBJ2-3; either TRBD1 or TRBD2 may supply D (5 bases each). Germline CDR1 SQVTM, CDR2 ANQGSEA. The CDR3 consists of 12 residues. The V end was cut by 7 bases, the J end by 6 bases, with 14 bases between. The CDR3 loop reads CSAGTTGDTQYF. The DNA of the CDR3 is TGCAGCGCCGGGACGACGGGTGATACGCAGTATTTT.

This clonotype appeared a few times. The rearrangement joins TRBV2 to TRBJ2-1, with 11 bases aligning to TRBD2. V was clipped by 4 bases and J by 2 bases; unmatched bases: 4. The CDR3 spans 16 residues. Germline CDR1 reads SNHLY; CDR2 reads FYNNEI. The CDR3 sequence is CASSGSSGRTYNEQFF. CDR3 bases: TGTGCCAGCAGTGGTTCTAGCGGGAGGACCTACAATGAGCAGTTCTTC.

J is TRBJ2-7 and V is TRBV6-2 or TRBV6-3, with D possibly being TRBD2 (6 bases). Germline assignment: CDR1 MNHEY and CDR2 SVGEGT. V dropped 6 bases and J dropped 2 bases, with 14 bases sitting between them. The CDR3 spans 14 residues. CDR3 nucleotides: TGTGCCAGCAGACCCCTGGCGGGACCCTACGAGCAGTACTTC. Protein: CASRPLAGPYEQYF.

The chain joins TRBV15 to TRBJ1-4; 8 nucleotides align to TRBD1. V was clipped by 8 bases and J by 7 bases; unmatched bases: 9. The CDR3 has 14 residues. Germline CDR1 is LNHNV and CDR2 is YYDKDF (reference sequence). In DNA, the CDR3 is TGTGCCACCTCTGCGACAGGGGTTGTTGAAAAACTGTTTTTT. Protein sequence: CATSATGVVEKLFF.

This clonotype was counted only a few times. The chain couples TRBV6-5 to TRBJ1-1, with unresolved D. Deletions cut 0 bases from V and 1 base from J, with 3 bases between. The CDR3 has 13 amino acids. Germline values: CDR1 MNHEY, CDR2 SVGAGI. CDR3 in amino acids: CASSYSKNTEAFF. The DNA of the CDR3 is TGTGCCAGCAGTTACTCCAAGAACACTGAAGCTTTCTTT.

This clonotype was counted only a few times. The CDR3 nucleotides are TGTGCCAGCTCACCTCGGGGTTTCCAAGAGACCCAGTACTTC. This codes for CASSPRGFQETQYF. The chain recombines TRBV18 with TRBJ2-5; weak D call: TRBD2 (5 bases). Between the trimmed V and J ends, which lost 3 bases and 1 base, there was a span of 9 bases. The CDR3 contains 14 residues. Germline CDR1 reads KGHSH; CDR2 reads LQKENI. Combining the CDR3 with reference TRBV18 and TRBJ2-5 gives the whole variable domain NAGVMQNPRHLVRRRGQEARLRCSPMKGHSHVYWYRQLPEEGLKFMVYLQKENIIDESGMPKERFSAEFPKEGPSILRIQQVVRGDSAAYFCASSPRGFQETQYFGPGTRLLVL.

This clonotype was observed a few times. The CDR3, as DNA: TGCAGTGCTGTTCTGGACGGGGGAAGCACTGAAGCTTTCTTT. Translation: CSAVLDGGSTEAFF. The chain links TRBV20-1 to TRBJ1-1, with a weak D call TRBD1 (5 bases). The CDR3 spans 14 residues. Germline CDR1 and CDR2: DFQATT and SNEGSKA (reference sequence). V gave up 5 bases and J gave up 4 bases, with 17 bases separating them.

The chain couples TRBV20-1 to TRBJ2-7; D remains unclear. CDR1 is DFQATT and CDR2 is SNEGSKA in the germline V gene (reference sequence). With 6 bases removed from V and 0 bases from J, the gap between germline ends came to 15 bases. This CDR3 has 14 residues. The CDR3: CSANAWQLSYEQYF. The CDR3 region has the DNA TGCAGTGCCAATGCCTGGCAGCTCTCCTACGAGCAGTACTTC.

In its sample, this clonotype was seen many times. The CDR3 is CASSWRGNQPQHF. The CDR3 DNA follows: TGTGCCAGCAGTTGGAGGGGCAATCAGCCCCAGCATTTT. The V and J genes are TRBV27 and TRBJ1-5; D call uncertain. Trimming pared 4 bases from V and 2 bases from J, leaving 6 bases between. This CDR3 comprises 13 residues. The germline CDR1 and CDR2 sequences are MNHEY and SMNVEV (reference sequence).

This clonotype appeared a few times. This chain connects TRBV20-1 to TRBJ1-5; D is ambiguous. This CDR3 has 17 amino acids. CDR1 is DFQATT and CDR2 is SNEGSKA in the germline V gene (reference sequence). V was trimmed by 0 bases and J by 0 bases, leaving 15 bases between them. The CDR3 spells CSARDVESAYSNQPQHF. CDR3 sequence (DNA): TGCAGTGCTAGAGACGTGGAGTCAGCCTATAGCAATCAGCCCCAGCATTTT.

The table lists this clonotype with a count of one. V gene TRBV7-9 combines with J gene TRBJ1-6; possibly TRBD1 for D (6 bases). With 5 bases removed from V and 12 bases from J, the gap between germline ends came to 14 bases. Germline V gene lookup returns CDR1 SEHNR and CDR2 FQNEAQ (reference sequence). The CDR3 sequence is 13 residues long. The CDR3 sequence is CASSTDRSRPLHF. The CDR3 nucleotides are TGTGCCAGCAGCACCGACAGGTCAAGACCCCTCCACTTT. Complete variable domain (other parts from reference TRBV7-9 and TRBJ1-6): DTGVSQNPRHKITKRGQNVTFRCDPISEHNRLYWYRQTLGQGPEFLTYFQNEAQLEKSRLLSDRFSAERPKGSFSTLEIQRTEQGDSAMYLCASSTDRSRPLHFGNGTRLTVT.

This clonotype was found a few times. The chain employs TRBV6-5 and TRBJ2-2; D gene unclear. The CDR3 has 14 residues. The germline V and J ends were trimmed by 0 bases and 5 bases, with 7 bases remaining between them. The germline V gene has CDR1 MNHEY and CDR2 SVGAGI. CDR3 region: CASSYSGETGELFF. The CDR3 DNA reads TGTGCCAGCAGTTACTCTGGGGAAACCGGGGAGCTGTTTTTT.

The CDR3 sequence: CASSLRGGQTQYF. DNA of the CDR3: TGTGCCAGCAGTTTAAGGGGGGGGCAGACCCAGTACTTC. The V and J genes are TRBV28 and TRBJ2-5; D is perhaps TRBD2 (7 bases). Looked up from germline, CDR1 is MDHEN and CDR2 is SYDVKM. Trimming stripped 2 bases from V and 6 bases from J, with 10 bases between. This CDR3 region has 13 residues.